Listed below are T cell receptor beta chains from one sample, sequenced in a study of blood T cell repertoires in COVID-19. Generated by immunoSEQ multiplex PCR, the TCRdb table keeps only in-frame clones and is missing some. The table includes roughly 140,000 clones, 65% to 90% detected once. Material: peripheral blood. The receptors come from a man aged 45-60 years with acute or convalescent COVID-19. Each CDR3 is given with its conserved first and last residue. The D gene is left open where the match is weak. Clone size is stated in some rows and not others, as once, few, many or a class when expanded.

abundance | j_gene | v_gene | d_gene | CDR3nt | CDR3aa
- | TRBJ2-3 | TRBV7-2 | TRBD1 | TGTGCCAGCAGCTGGGTCCAGGGGGCAAATACGCAGTATTTT | CASSWVQGANTQYF
once | TRBJ1-2 | TRBV28 | TRBD1 | TGTGCCAGCAGTTTATCTGGTACAGGGGGCTCTGGCTACACCTTC | CASSLSGTGGSGYTF
- | TRBJ2-1 | TRBV7-8 | TRBD2 | TGTGCCAGCGCCCTTCCCGCGGGAGGGCATGAGCAGTTCTTC | CASALPAGGHEQFF
- | TRBJ2-2 | TRBV5-1 | TRBD2 | TGCGCCAGCAGCGCCGGAGGACTAGACACCGGGGAGCTGTTTTTT | CASSAGGLDTGELFF
few | TRBJ2-3 | TRBV2 | TRBD2 | TGTGCCAGCAGTTTTAGCGGGGGAATTAGCACAGATACGCAGTATTTT | CASSFSGGISTDTQYF
- | TRBJ1-2 | TRBV2 | TRBD1 | TGTGCCAGCAGTGTTGACAGGGGGAACTATGGCTACACCTTC | CASSVDRGNYGYTF
- | TRBJ2-1 | TRBV9 | - | TGTGCCAGCAGCGTAGGCACAGAGTCCTACAATGAGCAGTTCTTC | CASSVGTESYNEQFF
- | TRBJ1-5 | TRBV6-1 | - | TGTGCCAGCAGTGAAAAGACGGGAGGGTGGACCCAGCATTTT | CASSEKTGGWTQHF
- | TRBJ2-3 | TRBV18 | - | TGTGCCAGCTCACCATTCGGAGGTACGCAGTATTTT | CASSPFGGTQYF
once | TRBJ2-1 | TRBV7-8 | - | TGTGCCAGCAGTTGGGGCGGGGGACAAGGAATAAACAATGAGCAGTTCTTC | CASSWGGGQGINNEQFF
- | TRBJ1-2 | TRBV4-1 | - | TGCGCCAGCAGCCAAGCCTTTACATCTAACTATGGCTACACCTTC | CASSQAFTSNYGYTF
- | TRBJ2-6 | TRBV9 | - | TGTGCCAGCAGCTCGTCGTCTGGGGCCAACGTCCTGACTTTC | CASSSSSGANVLTF
- | TRBJ2-7 | TRBV3-1/TRBV3-2 | TRBD2 | TGTGCCAGCAGCCAAGGACCGGGGGGCTCCTACGAGCAGTACTTC | CASSQGPGGSYEQYF
- | TRBJ2-3 | TRBV2 | TRBD2 | TGTGCCGGCAGGGGCGGGGGGTTCACAGATACGCAGTATTTT | CAGRGGGFTDTQYF
once | TRBJ1-3 | TRBV29-1 | - | TGCAGCGTGGAAATTTCGGGGGCTGGAAACACCATATATTTT | CSVEISGAGNTIYF
- | TRBJ1-1 | TRBV15 | TRBD1 | TGTGCCACCGGAGGACAGGAGAACACTGAAGCTTTCTTT | CATGGQENTEAFF
- | TRBJ2-1 | TRBV2 | TRBD1 | TGTGCCAGCAGGGAAAGACAGGGGGCTGTACTCAATGAGCAGTTCTTC | CASRERQGAVLNEQFF
- | TRBJ2-5 | TRBV10-3 | - | TGTGCCATCAGTGAACCCGGGACTGAAGAGACCCAGTACTTC | CAISEPGTEETQYF
- | TRBJ2-4 | TRBV2 | TRBD1 | TGTGCCAGCAGTAACAGGGGTATTGACATTCAGTACTTC | CASSNRGIDIQYF
- | TRBJ1-3 | TRBV27 | TRBD1 | TGTGCCAGCAGGCACACGGGACAGGCGGGCGGAAACACCATATATTTT | CASRHTGQAGGNTIYF
- | TRBJ1-2 | TRBV7-9 | - | TGTGCCAGCAGCCAACAGCAGACCTATGGCTACACCTTC | CASSQQQTYGYTF
once | TRBJ1-6 | TRBV27 | - | TGTGCCAGCAGTACTCTCGGGGGTGGGACGTCCTATAATTCACCCCTCCACTTT | CASSTLGGGTSYNSPLHF
- | TRBJ1-1 | TRBV5-1 | TRBD1 | TGCGCCAGCAGCTCTTCGACAGGGGCGAGTTACACTGAAGCTTTCTTT | CASSSSTGASYTEAFF
- | TRBJ2-2 | TRBV2 | - | TGTGCCAGCAGGTTGGGAGGCACGAACACCGGGGAGCTGTTTTTT | CASRLGGTNTGELFF
- | TRBJ1-3 | TRBV30 | - | TGTGCCTGGACTGGGGCGCAAACCGGAAACACCATATATTTT | CAWTGAQTGNTIYF
- | TRBJ1-2 | TRBV12-3/TRBV12-4 | TRBD1 | TGTGCCAGCAGTTTGCGGCAGGGGGGTCGGATCTACTTC | CASSLRQGGRIYF
- | TRBJ1-2 | TRBV28 | - | TGTGCCAGCAGTTTCCCGGGACAAGATGGCTACACCTTC | CASSFPGQDGYTF
- | TRBJ2-7 | TRBV5-4 | - | TGTGCCAGCAGCTTTACTACGAGGGAGCAGTACTTC | CASSFTTREQYF
once | TRBJ1-4 | TRBV3-1/TRBV3-2 | TRBD1 | TGTGCCAGCAGCCAAGGGCTGGTACAGGGGGGTGAAAAACTGTTTTTT | CASSQGLVQGGEKLFF
- | TRBJ2-7 | TRBV19 | - | TGTGCCAGCAGCCGAGGGTTGGGTAACGAGCAGTACTTC | CASSRGLGNEQYF
- | TRBJ1-2 | TRBV28 | - | TGTGCCAGCAGGACAAGTAACTATGGCTACACCTTC | CASRTSNYGYTF
- | TRBJ1-3 | TRBV3-1/TRBV3-2 | - | TGTGCCAGCAGCCAAGGGGAGTTACGCTACTCTGGAAACACCATATATTTT | CASSQGELRYSGNTIYF
- | TRBJ1-5 | TRBV19 | - | TGTGCCAGTAGTGGGGGGACGGCGTACAATCAGCCCCAGCATTTT | CASSGGTAYNQPQHF
- | TRBJ2-1 | TRBV7-8 | TRBD2 | TGTGCCAGCAACAAACTAGCGGGCGGTTCCTACAATGAGCAGTTCTTC | CASNKLAGGSYNEQFF
- | TRBJ1-5 | TRBV28 | - | TGTGCCAGCAGTTTTGTCGGTGGGGGGAACAATCAGCCCCAGCATTTT | CASSFVGGGNNQPQHF
- | TRBJ1-2 | TRBV5-1 | - | TGCGCCAGCAGCTTGGAACCCGGTAACTATGGCTACACCTTC | CASSLEPGNYGYTF
- | TRBJ2-1 | TRBV21-1 | - | TGTGCCAGCAGCACAGAAGATACCCGGGACACCGATGAGCAGTTCTTC | CASSTEDTRDTDEQFF
- | TRBJ2-7 | TRBV2 | TRBD2 | TGTGCCAGCCTTAACCGGGGGGAGTTCCACGAGCAGTACTTC | CASLNRGEFHEQYF
- | TRBJ1-2 | TRBV29-1 | TRBD1 | TGCAGCGCCCAGGGGGGAGTTGGCTATGGCTACACCTTC | CSAQGGVGYGYTF
- | TRBJ2-2 | TRBV13 | TRBD2 | TGTGCCAGCAGCTCTAGCGGGGGAGACACCGGGGAGCTGTTTTTT | CASSSSGGDTGELFF
- | TRBJ2-1 | TRBV3-1/TRBV3-2 | TRBD2 | TGTGCCAGCAGCGACCGTATAGCGGGAGGATTGGGTGAGCAGTTCTTC | CASSDRIAGGLGEQFF
- | TRBJ2-3 | TRBV5-1 | - | TGCGCCAGCAGCTTGGTGCCAGATACCACAGATACGCAGTATTTT | CASSLVPDTTDTQYF
- | TRBJ1-4 | TRBV9 | - | TGTGCCAGCAGCGTAACGCCGCAGGGGCCATCACAGGATGAAAAACTGTTTTTT | CASSVTPQGPSQDEKLFF
- | TRBJ1-2 | TRBV7-3 | - | TGTGCCAGCAGCCTCCGGGGGGGTGGTAACTATGGCTACACCTTC | CASSLRGGGNYGYTF
- | TRBJ2-2 | TRBV3-1/TRBV3-2 | TRBD1 | TGTGCCAGCAGCCAAGCAGGGGGCGGTAGCACCGGGGAGCTGTTTTTT | CASSQAGGGSTGELFF
- | TRBJ1-1 | TRBV30 | - | TGTGCCTGGAGTGGAGGCAGGAACACTGAAGCTTTCTTT | CAWSGGRNTEAFF
- | TRBJ2-5 | TRBV2 | TRBD2 | TGTGCCAGCGGGGGGGAAGAGACCCAGTACTTC | CASGGEETQYF
once | TRBJ1-5 | TRBV11-2 | TRBD1 | TGTGCCAGCAGCTCATTACCGGACAGGCCGACACAGCATTTT | CASSSLPDRPTQHF
- | TRBJ2-7 | TRBV9 | TRBD2 | TGTGCCAGCAGCGTAGGTACTAGCGGGAGCGCCTACGAGCAGTACTTC | CASSVGTSGSAYEQYF
once | TRBJ2-2 | TRBV4-1 | - | TGCGCCAGCAGCCAAGAACCCTCGACGGGGGCGAACACCGGGGAGCTGTTTTTT | CASSQEPSTGANTGELFF
once | TRBJ2-7 | TRBV7-8 | TRBD2 | TGTGCCAGCAGCTTAGGTTTGGGGGAGGGCAGGTCCTACGAGCAGTACTTC | CASSLGLGEGRSYEQYF
- | TRBJ1-1 | TRBV18 | - | TGTGCCAGCTCACCCCGTGATAGTGAAGCTTTCTTT | CASSPRDSEAFF
- | TRBJ1-2 | TRBV7-9 | - | TGTGCCAGCAGCGTAGATCTACAGGGTAACTATGGCTACACCTTC | CASSVDLQGNYGYTF